This TCR beta chain is drawn from a study of blood T cell repertoires in COVID-19. Study background: Sources were T cells, B-cell-depleted T cells, or PBMCs; the material itself was cDNA or gDNA.

Clones were sequenced by immunoSEQ multiplex PCR, and TCRdb holds only the in-frame ones, with some missing. The sample has roughly 140,000 clones; around four fifths are singletons. Residents of about two dozen US areas, aged about 18 to 89 years, made up the participants. Cohorts were based on clinical histories the participants reported. Recovery among Cohort 3 donors was established by two negative PCRs, clearance, or symptom resolution. This CDR3 region has 14 residues. The V end lost 0 bases, the J end lost 9 bases, and 14 bases lay between the germline ends. CDR1 is MNHEY and CDR2 is SVGEGT in the germline V gene.

The receptor was isolated from a woman aged 40 to 55 who had recovered from COVID-19. V usage is TRBV6-2 or TRBV6-3 and J usage is TRBJ1-1; D might be TRBD1 (6 bases). Material for sequencing was PBMCs or T cells enriched from blood (not recorded which). The DNA for the CDR3 is TGTGCCAGCAGTTACTCTAGCTCCGGGACAAAAGCTTTCTTT. Its translation is CASSYSSSGTKAFF.